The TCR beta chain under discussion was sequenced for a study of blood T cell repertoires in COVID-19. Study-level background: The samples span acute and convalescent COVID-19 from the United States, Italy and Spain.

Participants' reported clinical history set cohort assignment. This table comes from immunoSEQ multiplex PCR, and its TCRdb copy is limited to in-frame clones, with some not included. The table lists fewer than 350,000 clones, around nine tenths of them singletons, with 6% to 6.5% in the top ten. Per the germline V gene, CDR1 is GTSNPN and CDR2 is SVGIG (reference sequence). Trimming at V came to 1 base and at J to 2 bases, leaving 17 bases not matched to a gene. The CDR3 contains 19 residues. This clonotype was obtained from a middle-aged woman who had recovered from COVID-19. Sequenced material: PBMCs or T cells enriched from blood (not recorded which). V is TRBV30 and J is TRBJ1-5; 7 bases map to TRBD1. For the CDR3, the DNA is TGTGCCTGGAGTGCCCCCTGGTTGACAGGGCGGGTCGGCAATCAGCCCCAGCATTTT. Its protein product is CAWSAPWLTGRVGNQPQHF.